Listed here are 2 T cell receptor beta chains from one sample, sequenced in a study of blood T cell repertoires in COVID-19. Data came from immunoSEQ multiplex PCR; TCRdb stores just in-frame clones and leaves some out. The sample consists of 150,000 to 200,000 clones, around 80% of them appearing once. Source material: PBMCs or T cells enriched from blood (not recorded which). The receptors shown here come from a woman aged 45-60 years in a cohort exposed to, infected with or recovered from COVID-19 (not recorded which).

The gene calls are TRBV19 and TRBJ1-6; 10 nucleotides line up with TRBD1. CDR1 and CDR2 (germline): LNHDA, SQIVND (reference sequence). J lost 7 bases, V lost 5 bases, and 8 bases had no gene match. There are 16 residues in the CDR3. The CDR3 is CASSASTGGLNSPLHF. CDR3 sequence (DNA): TGTGCCAGTAGTGCTTCGACAGGGGGCCTAAATTCACCCCTCCACTTT.

In nucleotides, the CDR3 is TGTGCCAGCAGACAGGACAGGGGGCTACCAGATACGCAGTATTTT. Protein: CASRQDRGLPDTQYF. The V and J genes are TRBV7-9 and TRBJ2-3; 11 positions agree with TRBD1. With 6 bases clipped from V and 4 bases from J, the junction kept 6 bases outside the gene matches. The CDR3 has 15 residues. In germline, CDR1 is SEHNR, CDR2 FQNEAQ (reference sequence).